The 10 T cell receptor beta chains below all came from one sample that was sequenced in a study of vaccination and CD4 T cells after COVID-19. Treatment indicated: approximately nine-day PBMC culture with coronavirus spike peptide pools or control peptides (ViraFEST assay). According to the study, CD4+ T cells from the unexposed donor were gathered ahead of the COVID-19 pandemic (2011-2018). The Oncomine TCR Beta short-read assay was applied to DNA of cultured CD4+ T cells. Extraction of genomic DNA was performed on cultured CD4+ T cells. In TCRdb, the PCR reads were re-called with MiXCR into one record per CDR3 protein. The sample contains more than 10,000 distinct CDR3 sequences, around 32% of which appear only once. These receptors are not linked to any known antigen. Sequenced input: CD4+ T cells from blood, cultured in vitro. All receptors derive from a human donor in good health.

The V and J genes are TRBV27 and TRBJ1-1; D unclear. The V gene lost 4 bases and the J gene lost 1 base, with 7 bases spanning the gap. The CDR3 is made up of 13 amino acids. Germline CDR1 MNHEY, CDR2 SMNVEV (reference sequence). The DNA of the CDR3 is TGTGCCAGCAGTTCAGATTGGAACACTGAAGCTTTCTTT. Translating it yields CASSSDWNTEAFF.

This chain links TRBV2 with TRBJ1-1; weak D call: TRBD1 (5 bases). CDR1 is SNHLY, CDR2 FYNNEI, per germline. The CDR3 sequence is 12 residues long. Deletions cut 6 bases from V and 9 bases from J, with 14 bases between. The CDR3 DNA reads TGTGCCAGCAGGACGGACATAATGCAAGCTTTCTTT. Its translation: CASRTDIMQAFF.

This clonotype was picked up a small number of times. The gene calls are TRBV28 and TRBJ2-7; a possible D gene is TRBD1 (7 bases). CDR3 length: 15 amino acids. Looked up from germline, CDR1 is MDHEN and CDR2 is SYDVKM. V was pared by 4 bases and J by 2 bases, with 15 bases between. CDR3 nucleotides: TGTGCCAGCAGTTGGGCGGGACAGCTCCCCTACGAGCAGTACTTC. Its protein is CASSWAGQLPYEQYF. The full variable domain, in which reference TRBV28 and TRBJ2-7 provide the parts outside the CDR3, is DVKVTQSSRYLVKRTGEKVFLECVQDMDHENMFWYRQDPGLGLRLIYFSYDVKMKEKGDIPEGYSVSREKKERFSLILESASTNQTSMYLCASSWAGQLPYEQYFGPGTRLTVT.

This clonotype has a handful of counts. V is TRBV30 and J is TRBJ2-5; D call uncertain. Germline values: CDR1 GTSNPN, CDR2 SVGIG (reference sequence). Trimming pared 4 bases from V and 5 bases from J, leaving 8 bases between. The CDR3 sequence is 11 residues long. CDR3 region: CAWITGETQYF. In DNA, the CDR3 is TGTGCCTGGATAACCGGGGAGACCCAGTACTTC.

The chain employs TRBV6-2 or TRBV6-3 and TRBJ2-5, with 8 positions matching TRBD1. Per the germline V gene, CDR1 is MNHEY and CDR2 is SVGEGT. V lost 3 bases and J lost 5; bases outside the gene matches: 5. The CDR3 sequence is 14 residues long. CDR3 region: CASSYQGAGETQYF. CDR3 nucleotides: TGTGCCAGCAGTTATCAGGGGGCTGGGGAGACCCAGTACTTC.

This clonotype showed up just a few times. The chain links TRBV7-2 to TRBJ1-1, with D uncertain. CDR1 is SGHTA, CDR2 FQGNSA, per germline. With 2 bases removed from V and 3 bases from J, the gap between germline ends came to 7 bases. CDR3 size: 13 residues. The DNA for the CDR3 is TGTGCCAGCAGCTTAAATGGTTACACTGAAGCTTTCTTT. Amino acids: CASSLNGYTEAFF.

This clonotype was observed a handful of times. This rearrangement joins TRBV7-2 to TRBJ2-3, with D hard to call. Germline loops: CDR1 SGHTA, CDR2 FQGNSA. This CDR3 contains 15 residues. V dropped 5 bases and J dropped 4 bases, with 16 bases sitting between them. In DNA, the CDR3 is TGTGCCAGCAGCGTCCTGTCCCCGTCCGCAGATACGCAGTATTTT. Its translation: CASSVLSPSADTQYF. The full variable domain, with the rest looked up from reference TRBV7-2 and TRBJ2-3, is GAGVSQSPSNKVTEKGKDVELRCDPISGHTALYWYRQSLGQGLEFLIYFQGNSAPDKSGLPSDRFSAERTGGSVSTLTIQRTQQEDSAVYLCASSVLSPSADTQYFGPGTRLTVL.

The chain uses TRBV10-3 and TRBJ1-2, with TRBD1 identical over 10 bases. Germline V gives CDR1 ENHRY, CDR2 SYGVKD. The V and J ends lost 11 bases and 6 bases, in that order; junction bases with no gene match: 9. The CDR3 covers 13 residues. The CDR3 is CAAWRQGAHGYTF. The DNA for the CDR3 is TGTGCCGCATGGAGACAGGGGGCCCATGGCTACACCTTC.

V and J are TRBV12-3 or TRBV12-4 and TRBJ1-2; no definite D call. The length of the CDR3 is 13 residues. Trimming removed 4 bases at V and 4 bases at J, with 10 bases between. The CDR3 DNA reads TGTGCCAGCAGTTCGACGGCTAGCTATGGCTACACCTTC. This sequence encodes CASSSTASYGYTF.

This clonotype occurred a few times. CDR3 nucleotides: TGCAGTGCTAGAGATTGGGGACAGGGGCACACTGAAGCTTTCTTT. Translated: CSARDWGQGHTEAFF. The chain joins TRBV20-1 to TRBJ1-1, with 10 bases lining up with TRBD1. The V gene end was trimmed by 0 bases and the J gene end by 3 bases; junction bases not matched to a gene: 4. CDR3 length: 15 residues. CDR1 and CDR2 (germline): DFQATT, SNEGSKA (reference sequence).